This TCR beta chain was sequenced in a study of human T cells and chemical hapten exposure. Overall study context: A 2 cm by 2 cm inner upper arm patch received 2% DPC for sensitization.

Germline CDR1 SGHTA, CDR2 FQGNSA. V dropped 4 bases and J dropped 3; count of bases not matched to a gene: 8. The CDR3 is 15 residues long. Each CDR3 protein is one row after TCRdb ran MiXCR on the RACE reads. The sample lists about 180,000 distinct CDR3 sequences; approximately 29% were seen once. Time point: pre-sensitization, week 0. Noted treatment: therapeutic diphenylcyclopropenone sensitization with weekly scalp DPC. This chain joins TRBV7-2 and TRBJ2-7; TRBD2 agrees at 8 bases. The sample consisted of whole blood, taken in connection with sensitization to the hapten diphenylcyclopropenone (DPC). The receptor comes from a woman in her thirties with alopecia areata. Some clones in this sample may be carry-over from other donors' samples. The CDR3 loop is CASSWGSGSDYEQYF. The CDR3 DNA reads TGTGCCAGCAGCTGGGGCAGCGGGAGCGACTACGAGCAGTACTTC.